This T cell receptor (beta chain) comes out of a study of blood T cell repertoires in COVID-19. Across the study: Sites in the United States, Italy and Spain provided acute and convalescent COVID-19 samples. Sources were T cells, B-cell-depleted T cells, or PBMCs; the material itself was cDNA or gDNA.

The germline gives CDR1 ENHRY, CDR2 SYGVKD. The CDR3 has 15 residues. Trimming removed 2 bases at V and 1 base at J, with 10 bases between. This clone was observed once. Authors' processing steps: Nucleated cell number was recorded as an estimate derived from reference gene primer amplification. Measured with immunoSEQ multiplex PCR; TCRdb has only the in-frame clones, and not every one. The D gene and trimming were derived from the DNA, and the V and J assignments and clone size from that table. The sample contains approximately 340,000 clones, around 83% of which appear only once. V and J are TRBV10-3 and TRBJ2-3, with a tentative D call TRBD2 (5 bases). The source of this sequence is a man younger than 45 with active or convalescent COVID-19. The source material was peripheral blood. CDR3 nucleotide sequence: TGTGCCATCAGTGAGGGACTCGACGGCACAGATACGCAGTATTTT. It is translated as CAISEGLDGTDTQYF.